Listed here are 22 T cell receptor beta chains from one sample, sequenced in a study of molecular identifiers for immune sequencing clone quantification. TCRdb independently ran MiXCR on the PCR reads; one entry per CDR3 protein. The table has roughly 320,000 distinct CDR3 sequences, about a quarter seen once. Source material: naive CD8+ T cells from blood, with Jurkat cell RNA spiked in. Described subset: FACS-sorted CD8+CD4-CCR7+CD45RA+ naive T cells. The receptor source for this set is a human donor in good health. Some libraries in this study had Jurkat cell RNA spiked in.

This chain connects TRBV13 to TRBJ2-6; tentatively, D is TRBD1 (5 bases). V lost 3 bases to trimming and J lost 4 bases, with 19 bases between them. Germline V gives CDR1 PRHDT, CDR2 FYEKMQ (reference sequence). The CDR3 covers 18 residues. The CDR3 protein is CASSFIDSSVTGANVLTF. The CDR3 DNA reads TGTGCCAGCAGCTTTATTGACAGCTCCGTTACGGGGGCCAACGTCCTGACTTTC.

As to this clonotype: One base away lies a much larger clone, so this may be a sequencing read error. The chain links TRBV30 to TRBJ1-1; D unclear. The CDR3 has 13 amino acids. The germline V gene has CDR1 GTSNPN and CDR2 SVGIG (reference sequence). CDR3 DNA sequence: TGTGCCTGGAGTGTAATAGGGATCGCTGAAGCTCTCTTT. Amino acid sequence: CAWSVIGIAEALF.

Notes on this clonotype: The junction departs from germline at one end; a sequencing error may be responsible. The rearrangement joins TRBV2 to TRBJ2-7; D unclear. Germline V CDR1 and CDR2: SNHLY, FYNNEI. This CDR3 is built from 14 residues. The CDR3 DNA sequence: TGTGTCAGCAGCGAATCCCCCAGAGCCTACGAGCAGTACTTC. Translated: CVSSESPRAYEQYF. The full variable domain, its missing parts supplied by reference TRBV2 and TRBJ2-7, is EPEVTQTPSHQVTQMGQEVILRCVPISNHLYFYWYRQILGQKVEFLVSFYNNEISEKSEIFDDQFSVERPDGSNFTLKIRSTKLEDSAMYFCVSSESPRAYEQYFGPGTRLTVT.

This clonotype was observed a few times. The gene calls are TRBV21-1 and TRBJ2-7; TRBD1, the table's D call, lacks a check against the DNA. TRBV21-1 is reported as a pseudogene. This CDR3 region has 12 residues. The CDR3 spells CAKVDRTYEQYF. DNA for the CDR3: TGTGCCAAGGTCGACAGGACCTACGAGCAGTACTTC.

CDR3 in amino acids: CSVDNLRTSEPTDTQYF. In DNA form, the CDR3 reads TGCAGCGTTGACAACCTGAGGACTAGCGAGCCAACAGATACGCAGTATTTT. V and J are TRBV29-1 and TRBJ2-3, with TRBD2 matching over 9 bases. Looked up from germline, CDR1 is SQVTM and CDR2 is ANQGSEA. The CDR3 has 17 amino acids. V gave up 3 bases and J gave up 3 bases; unmatched junction bases: 13.

V gene TRBV9 combines with J gene TRBJ2-5; D is perhaps TRBD1 (5 bases). Trimming left V 3 bases short and J 1 base short, with 16 bases between. CDR3 size: 16 residues. The germline V gene has CDR1 SGDLS and CDR2 YYNGEE. DNA for the CDR3: TGTGCCAGCAGCGAGGGGTACCCCCTCCTCCAAGAGACCCAGTACTTC. Translated: CASSEGYPLLQETQYF.

The rearrangement uses TRBV5-4 and TRBJ2-7; the match to TRBD1 covers 9 bases. Germline V gene data show CDR1 as SGHNT and CDR2 as YYREEE (reference sequence). The CDR3 has 15 amino acids. The V segment lost 4 bases and the J segment 7 bases; nucleotides outside the gene matches: 12. CDR3 residues: CASSLTGTGYGEQYF. The CDR3 coding sequence is TGTGCCAGCAGCCTAACCGGGACAGGGTATGGTGAGCAGTACTTC.

The chain employs TRBV4-3 and TRBJ1-1; D unresolved. CDR3 size: 15 residues. The V end lost 0 bases, the J end lost 1 base, and 9 bases lay between the germline ends. In germline, CDR1 is LGHNA, CDR2 YSLEER. The DNA of the CDR3 is TGCGCCAGCAGCCAAGATCAGGCAGGGAACACTGAAGCTTTCTTT. Translating gives CASSQDQAGNTEAFF.

In regard to this clonotype: Possible read error: a much larger clone is one base away. J is TRBJ2-3 and V is TRBV5-1; D is possibly TRBD1 (5 bases). There are 19 residues in the CDR3. Germline-derived CDR1 and CDR2 are SGHRS and YFSETQ. V was trimmed by 0 bases and J by 5 bases, leaving 25 bases between them. As DNA, the CDR3 is TGCGCCAGCAGCTTGGGACAAGCCAGGGTTTCCCCACACATAGATACGCAGTATTTT. Amino acid sequence: CASSLGQARVSPHIDTQYF.

The genes are TRBV27 and TRBJ2-7; maybe TRBD2 (7 bases). This CDR3 contains 16 residues. V was pared by 1 base and J by 4 bases, with 17 bases between. Germline values: CDR1 MNHEY, CDR2 SMNVEV (reference sequence). CDR3 nucleotide sequence: TGTGCCAGCAGTTTATTAGGTGTGGGGGGGCTGTACGAGCAGTACTTC. Residues: CASSLLGVGGLYEQYF.

In regard to this clonotype: The junction differs from germline at one of its ends, possibly a read error. For the CDR3, the DNA is TGTGCCAGCAAACAGGGGCCCTACGAGCTGTACTTC. Protein product: CASKQGPYELYF. The V call is TRBV28, the J call TRBJ2-7; TRBD1 matches at 7 bases. This CDR3 has 12 amino acids. Per germline, CDR1 MDHEN and CDR2 SYDVKM. Full variable domain (rest looked up from reference TRBV28 and TRBJ2-7): DVKVTQSSRYLVKRTGEKVFLECVQDMDHENMFWYRQDPGLGLRLIYFSYDVKMKEKGDIPEGYSVSREKKERFSLILESASTNQTSMYLCASKQGPYELYFGPGTRLTVT.

DNA for the CDR3: TGCAGTGCTAGAGATCCGGACTCCTATGGCTACACCTTC. Encoded protein: CSARDPDSYGYTF. V usage is TRBV20-1 and J usage is TRBJ1-2; D gene ambiguous. The ends were cut back, 0 bases at V and 4 bases at J, with 9 bases in the middle. This CDR3 has 13 residues. Germline lookup yields CDR1 DFQATT and CDR2 SNEGSKA (reference sequence).

This clonotype was detected only once. The genes are TRBV27 and TRBJ1-3, with 7 nucleotides matching TRBD1. This CDR3 has 13 residues. Germline V gene sequence: CDR1 MNHEY, CDR2 SMNVEV (reference sequence). V shed 7 bases, J shed 4 bases, and the junction held 4 bases outside the gene matches. CDR3 nucleotide sequence: TGTGCCAGCACGACAGGGTACGGAAACACCATATATTTT. Protein: CASTTGYGNTIYF.

Turning to this clonotype: Its ends do not fully match the called genes, so a read error is possible. This chain links TRBV5-3 with TRBJ2-6; D uncertain. TRBV5-3 falls under the ORF class, with uncertain function. The CDR3 contains 15 residues. Written as DNA, the CDR3 is TGTGCCAGCAGCTTGGCCCCCTCTGGGGCCAACGTCCTGACTTTC. It codes for CASSLAPSGANVLTF.

The V and J genes are TRBV12-5 and TRBJ2-1; TRBD2 might be the D (6 bases). The CDR3 runs 16 residues. Trimming cost V 2 bases and J 6 bases, with 17 bases left between them. CDR1 and CDR2 (germline): LGHNT, FRNRAP. The DNA of the CDR3 is TGTGCTAGTGGTTTGACCTATCCAACTAGCAGCAATGAGCAGTTCTTC. It is translated as CASGLTYPTSSNEQFF.

Ten or more counts support this clonotype. The chain recombines TRBV7-2 with TRBJ2-7; the D gene is possibly TRBD2 (5 bases). CDR1 is SGHTA, CDR2 FQGNSA, per germline. V gave up 4 bases and J gave up 4 bases, with 8 bases separating them. CDR3 size: 12 residues. In DNA form, the CDR3 reads TGTGCCAGCAGCTCGCCGGGGTACGAGCAGTACTTC. Amino acid sequence: CASSSPGYEQYF.

This clonotype has more than one count but fewer than ten. The chain's CDR3 is CASSLQGHHSGANVLTF. CDR3 bases: TGTGCCAGCAGCCTACAGGGTCACCACTCTGGGGCCAACGTCCTGACTTTC. The chain recombines TRBV5-5 with TRBJ2-6, with a tentative D call TRBD1 (6 bases). Germline V gene sequence: CDR1 SGHKS, CDR2 YYEKEE (reference sequence). V lost 4 bases, J lost 0 bases, and 14 bases lay in between. The CDR3 is made up of 17 amino acids.

The V and J genes are TRBV7-2 and TRBJ2-1, with 11 nucleotides matching TRBD2. In germline, CDR1 is SGHTA, CDR2 FQGNSA. CDR3 length equals 18 residues. With V trimmed by 5 bases and J by 7 bases, 16 bases remained unmatched. In nucleotides, the CDR3 is TGTGCCAGCAGCCCCGGGGTAGCGGGGGGGTTATTGCCGAATGAGCAGTTCTTC. It specifies CASSPGVAGGLLPNEQFF.

The J gene is TRBJ1-1, the V gene TRBV28, with 11 bases fitting TRBD1. CDR3 length equals 13 residues. Trimming cost V 6 bases and J 8 bases; bases outside gene matches: 5. In germline, CDR1 is MDHEN, CDR2 SYDVKM. The CDR3 nucleotides read TGTGCCAGCAGCGTGGACAGGGGGCGGGAAGCTTTCTTT. Protein product: CASSVDRGREAFF.

J is TRBJ1-4 and V is TRBV3-1; 8 nucleotides align to TRBD1. The germline V gene encodes CDR1 LGHDT and CDR2 YNNKEL (reference sequence). With V trimmed by 1 base and J by 8 bases, 3 bases remained unmatched. This CDR3 spans 14 amino acids. Written as DNA, the CDR3 is TGTGCCAGCAGCCAAGTGACAGGGGTAGAAAAACTGTTTTTT. Encoded protein: CASSQVTGVEKLFF. The whole variable domain, filled in from reference TRBV3-1 and TRBJ1-4, reads DTAVSQTPKYLVTQMGNDKSIKCEQNLGHDTMYWYKQDSKKFLKIMFSYNNKELIINETVPNRFSPKSPDKAHLNLHINSLELGDSAVYFCASSQVTGVEKLFFGSGTQLSVL.

This clonotype was recorded many times. The gene calls are TRBV7-2 and TRBJ2-1; TRBD1 agrees at 7 bases. The CDR3 is 16 amino acids. J gave up 2 bases and V 1 base, and 5 bases lay outside the gene matches. Germline V gene lookup returns CDR1 SGHTA and CDR2 FQGNSA. The CDR3 DNA reads as TGTGCCAGCAGCTTAGAAAACAGGGGACCCTACAATGAGCAGTTCTTC. Amino acid sequence: CASSLENRGPYNEQFF.

The table lists this clonotype with many counts. The V and J genes are TRBV7-8 and TRBJ1-5; 7 nucleotides align to TRBD1. Germline CDR1 is SGHVS and CDR2 is FQNEAQ. CDR3 length equals 17 residues. J lost 5 bases, V lost 5 bases, and 15 bases had no gene match. The CDR3 DNA follows: TGTGCCAGCAGCCATCCAGGGGGTGGGCCGCGCGATCAGCCCCAGCATTTT. This sequence encodes CASSHPGGGPRDQPQHF.